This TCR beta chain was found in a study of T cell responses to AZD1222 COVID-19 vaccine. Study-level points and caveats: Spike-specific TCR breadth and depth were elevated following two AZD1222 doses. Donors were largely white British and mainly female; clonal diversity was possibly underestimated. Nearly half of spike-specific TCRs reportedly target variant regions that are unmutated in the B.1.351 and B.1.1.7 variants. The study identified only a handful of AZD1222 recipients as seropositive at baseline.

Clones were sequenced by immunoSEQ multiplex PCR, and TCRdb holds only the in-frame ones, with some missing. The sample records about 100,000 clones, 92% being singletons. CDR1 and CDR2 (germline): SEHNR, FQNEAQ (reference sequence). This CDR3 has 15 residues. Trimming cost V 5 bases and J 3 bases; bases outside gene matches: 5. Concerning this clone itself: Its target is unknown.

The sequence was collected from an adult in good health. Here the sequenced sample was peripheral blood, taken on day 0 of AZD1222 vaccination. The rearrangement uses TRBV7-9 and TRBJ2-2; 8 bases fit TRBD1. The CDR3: CASSPGQGDTGELFF. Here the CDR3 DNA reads TGTGCCAGCAGCCCCGGACAGGGAGACACCGGGGAGCTGTTTTTT.